In its sample, the clone carrying this TCR beta chain was seen many times. Its specificity is unknown. CDR1 is SGHTA and CDR2 is FQGNSA in the germline V gene. V was cut by 8 bases and J by 2 bases, with 17 bases left in between. The CDR3 loop spans 15 amino acids. The data stem from a study of T cells in Graves' hyperthyroidism and ophthalmopathy. Whole-study context: Pretreatment peripheral blood was obtained at initial diagnosis. General observations from the study: Ophthalmopathy was predicted by the model a median of around 5.9 months ahead of onset.

RNA transcripts yielded amplified TCR beta CDR3 regions. TCR CDR3 regions were first amplified by RT-PCR with HTBI primers. TCRdb redid the calling of the multiplex PCR reads with MiXCR, one entry per CDR3 protein. The table lists approximately 300,000 distinct CDR3 sequences, approximately 15% of them singletons, with over 50% in the top ten. Fresh peripheral blood, 10 ml, yielded the PBMCs. This receptor was identified in a woman in her sixties with Graves' ophthalmopathy. Sequencing was done on a sample of blood. This sequence joins TRBV7-2 and TRBJ2-3, with a weak D call TRBD2 (6 bases). The CDR3 loop is CASGGLGGSTDTQYF. CDR3 nucleotide sequence: TGTGCCAGCGGAGGCTTGGGGGGTTCCACAGATACGCAGTATTTT.